The present T cell receptor beta chain was sequenced within a study of technical replicates of blood from a handful of donors (dated by TCRdb to 2016 to 2017). The library came from the immunoSEQ multiplex PCR assay. Entries here come from immuneACCESS through TCRdb and include only in-frame sequences with V and J called. Some clones fail to appear in such tables; in the studies checked, an unresolved V gene covers under half of the shortfall, and the cause of the remainder is unknown. The sample table records about 80,000 clones; 95% to 98% of these occur just once. Approximately 0.18% of the sample rests with the top ten. The germline ends are 22 bases apart after V is trimmed by 2 bases and J by 0 bases. The germline V gene yields MDHEN for CDR1 and SYDVKM for CDR2. Including cysteine and phenylalanine, the CDR3 has 19 amino acids. The kept DNA is CDR3 alone, 57 bases in frame from the first base.

On this clone: Its antigen remains unidentified. Nothing much larger sits one base from this clone, and base qualities are not available.

The source of this sequence is a human donor in good health. The sample comprised T cells isolated from PBMCs. The V and J segments used are TRBV28 and TRBJ1-1, with a weak D call of TRBD1 (6 bases match). CDR3 protein: CASSLNFQGFPMMNTEAFF. Here is the DNA: TGTGCCAGCAGTTTAAACTTCCAGGGGTTCCCAATGATGAACACTGAAGCTTTCTTT.